What follows are 20 T cell receptor beta chains derived from one specimen sequenced in a study of blood T cell repertoires in COVID-19. The repertoire was sequenced with immunoSEQ multiplex PCR; TCRdb's copy has only in-frame clones and lacks some. Here the sample spans 400,000 or so clones, roughly 91% being singletons. What was sequenced was PBMCs or T cells enriched from blood (not recorded which). The source is a man aged 18-30 years who had recovered from COVID-19.

CDR3 sequence reads: CASSPTPETQYF. In nucleotides, the CDR3 is TGTGCCAGCAGCCCTACCCCTGAGACCCAGTACTTC. V and J are TRBV3-1 (or the pseudogene TRBV3-2) and TRBJ2-5; D remains ambiguous. The CDR3 is 12 residues long. CDR1 is LGHDT, CDR2 YNNKEL, per germline (reference sequence). V lost 4 bases and J 5 bases, leaving 8 bases between the germline ends.

This clone has only one observation. The rearrangement uses TRBV6-5 and TRBJ1-5; 10 bases map to TRBD1. The CDR3 sequence is 15 residues long. V lost 7 bases to trimming and J lost 1 base; unmatched junction nucleotides: 4. CDR1 MNHEY and CDR2 SVGAGI come from the germline V gene. CDR3 protein: CASKTDRGSNQPQHF. The CDR3 DNA reads as TGTGCCAGCAAGACGGACAGGGGGAGCAATCAGCCCCAGCATTTT.

The chain links TRBV6-5 to TRBJ1-6; D gene unclear. The CDR3 has 13 residues. V lost 2 bases and J lost 10, with 9 bases in between. Germline V gene lookup returns CDR1 MNHEY and CDR2 SVGAGI. This chain's CDR3 is CASSYESGSPLHF. As DNA, the CDR3 is TGTGCCAGCAGTTACGAATCGGGGTCACCCCTCCACTTT.

This clone was counted only a few times. The rearrangement joins TRBV6-5 to TRBJ2-5; no clear D gene. In germline, CDR1 is MNHEY, CDR2 SVGAGI. The CDR3 loop spans 13 amino acids. V lost 7 bases to trimming and J lost 5 bases, with 14 bases between them. In DNA, the CDR3 is TGTGCCAGCACCCCAGGTAACCGGGAGACCCAGTACTTC. As protein: CASTPGNRETQYF.

This clone has more than one count but fewer than ten. The chain couples TRBV5-6 to TRBJ1-2; no reliable D call. Germline V gives CDR1 SGHDT, CDR2 YYEEEE. The CDR3 is 14 amino acids. The V gene lost 2 bases and the J gene lost 0 bases, with 8 bases spanning the gap. The CDR3 reads CASSFIVPNYGYTF. The CDR3, as DNA: TGTGCCAGCAGCTTTATCGTCCCTAACTATGGCTACACCTTC.

This clone was seen only once. V and J are TRBV7-3 and TRBJ2-1; unclear D gene. Germline V gives CDR1 SGHTA, CDR2 FQGTGA. This CDR3 has 13 amino acids. V lost 6 bases and J lost 4, with 10 bases in between. CDR3 in amino acids: CASRFDGYNEQFF. CDR3 DNA sequence: TGTGCCAGCAGATTTGACGGGTACAATGAGCAGTTCTTC.

The chain links TRBV5-5 to TRBJ1-6, with TRBD1 matching over 7 bases. This CDR3 region has 17 residues. Germline trimming cut 0 bases from V and 0 bases from J; bases unmatched to any gene: 3. Germline CDR1 SGHKS, CDR2 YYEKEE (reference sequence). For the CDR3, the DNA is TGTGCCAGCAGCTTGGAGGGACAGAGCTCCTATAATTCACCCCTCCACTTT. Protein product: CASSLEGQSSYNSPLHF.

The rearrangement joins TRBV10-1 to TRBJ2-5; D possibly corresponds to TRBD2 (5 bases). Germline assignment: CDR1 WNHNN and CDR2 SYGVQD (reference sequence). This CDR3 is 15 amino acids long. Between the trimmed V and J ends, which lost 5 bases and 2 bases, there was a span of 15 bases. This chain's CDR3 is CASSPGRTGQETQYF. CDR3 DNA: TGCGCCAGCAGTCCGGGCCGTACGGGGCAAGAGACCCAGTACTTC.

The genes are TRBV5-1 and TRBJ2-5; 8 bases fit TRBD1. Germline V gives CDR1 SGHRS, CDR2 YFSETQ. The CDR3 consists of 17 residues. V shed 3 bases, J shed 4 bases, and the junction held 14 bases outside the gene matches. The CDR3, as DNA: TGCGCCAGCAGCTCCGCCTTGACTACCAGGGGGCGAGAGACCCAGTACTTC. This gives the protein CASSSALTTRGRETQYF.

The V gene is TRBV2, the J gene TRBJ1-1; D remains unclear. The CDR3 extends over 13 amino acids. With 2 bases removed from V and 4 bases from J, the gap between germline ends came to 8 bases. Germline CDR1 and CDR2: SNHLY and FYNNEI. CDR3 sequence (DNA): TGTGCCAGCAGTGAACAGGTATCCACTGAAGCTTTCTTT. It specifies CASSEQVSTEAFF.

The chain couples TRBV5-6 to TRBJ2-5; D gene ambiguous. The CDR3 has 12 residues. CDR1 and CDR2 from the germline V gene are SGHDT and YYEEEE. V lost 3 bases and J 5 bases, leaving 8 bases between the germline ends. CDR3 bases: TGTGCCAGCAGCTCCAGATGGGAGACCCAGTACTTC. Its translation: CASSSRWETQYF.

The V gene is TRBV5-1, the J gene TRBJ2-7; 8 bases fit TRBD2. Germline V gene data show CDR1 as SGHRS and CDR2 as YFSETQ. This CDR3 is built from 14 residues. Unmatched junction bases numbered 8, after V lost 4 bases and J lost 5 bases. The CDR3 protein is CASSQVSGGNEQYF. CDR3 sequence (DNA): TGCGCCAGCAGCCAGGTGAGCGGGGGCAACGAGCAGTACTTC.

The rearrangement uses TRBV19 and TRBJ2-7; 10 bases are a match to TRBD2. CDR1 and CDR2 (germline): LNHDA, SQIVND (reference sequence). This CDR3 comprises 15 residues. The J segment lost 3 bases and the V segment lost 1 base, leaving 3 bases of the junction unmatched. In DNA, the CDR3 is TGTGCCAGTAGTATAGCTAGCGGGGGAAACTACGAGCAGTACTTC. As protein: CASSIASGGNYEQYF.

This chain connects TRBV11-3 to TRBJ1-4, with TRBD1 matching over 9 bases. The junction had 9 bases not matched to a gene; V was cut back by 6 bases and J by 7 bases. Germline CDR1 reads SGHNT; CDR2 reads YENEEA. CDR3 length: 15 residues. This CDR3 is CASSSSGDRAEKLFF. CDR3 bases: TGTGCCAGCAGTTCCTCCGGGGACAGGGCTGAAAAACTGTTTTTT.

The J gene is TRBJ2-3, the V gene TRBV19; 14 bases map to TRBD2. From germline, CDR1 is LNHDA and CDR2 SQIVND (reference sequence). This CDR3 has 16 residues. Trimming removed 6 bases from V and 5 bases from J; junction bases left unmatched: 7. The CDR3 protein is CASRSTGLAGVDTQYF. CDR3 coding DNA: TGTGCCAGTAGATCAACGGGACTAGCGGGAGTAGATACGCAGTATTTT.

The rearrangement uses TRBV5-4 and TRBJ1-5; a weak D match, TRBD1 (5 bases). The CDR3 loop spans 14 amino acids. V was shortened by 0 bases and J by 6 bases, with 10 bases between the two germline ends. CDR1 is SGHNT, CDR2 YYREEE, per germline (reference sequence). The CDR3 DNA is TGTGCCAGCAGCTTGGACCAGGGCGGTCAGCCCCAGCATTTT. Translated: CASSLDQGGQPQHF.

The CDR3 reads CASSRTDFYEQYF. Written as DNA, the CDR3 is TGTGCCAGCAGTCGGACAGACTTCTACGAGCAGTACTTC. This chain links TRBV12-3 or TRBV12-4 with TRBJ2-7; TRBD1 is a possible D gene (6 bases). The CDR3 sequence is 13 residues long. V shed 5 bases and J shed 3 bases, with 11 bases lying between them.

The chain employs TRBV3-1 (or the pseudogene TRBV3-2) and TRBJ2-2, with 8 bases fitting TRBD1. J lost 7 bases, V lost 3 bases, and 13 bases had no gene match. CDR1 is LGHDT, CDR2 YNNKEL, per germline (reference sequence). The CDR3 extends over 17 amino acids. The CDR3 is CASSHSSGQGEVGELFF. In DNA form, the CDR3 reads TGTGCCAGCAGCCATTCTTCTGGACAGGGCGAAGTCGGGGAGCTGTTTTTT.

The chain is built from TRBV7-2 and TRBJ1-5; 7 nucleotides align to TRBD1. In germline, CDR1 is SGHTA, CDR2 FQGNSA. This CDR3 has 14 residues. Trimming cost V 4 bases and J 6 bases; bases outside gene matches: 6. CDR3 bases: TGTGCCAGCAGCTACGCTGGGACAGTTCAGCCCCAGCATTTT. Translated: CASSYAGTVQPQHF.

This clone has just a few counts. The V call is TRBV2, the J call TRBJ1-2, with D unresolved. Looked up from germline, CDR1 is SNHLY and CDR2 is FYNNEI. Trimming removed 8 bases at V and 8 bases at J, with 12 bases between. The CDR3 length is 11 residues. The CDR3 sequence: CASSRGEGYTF. The CDR3 DNA reads TGTGCCAGCTCTCGGGGAGAGGGCTACACCTTC.